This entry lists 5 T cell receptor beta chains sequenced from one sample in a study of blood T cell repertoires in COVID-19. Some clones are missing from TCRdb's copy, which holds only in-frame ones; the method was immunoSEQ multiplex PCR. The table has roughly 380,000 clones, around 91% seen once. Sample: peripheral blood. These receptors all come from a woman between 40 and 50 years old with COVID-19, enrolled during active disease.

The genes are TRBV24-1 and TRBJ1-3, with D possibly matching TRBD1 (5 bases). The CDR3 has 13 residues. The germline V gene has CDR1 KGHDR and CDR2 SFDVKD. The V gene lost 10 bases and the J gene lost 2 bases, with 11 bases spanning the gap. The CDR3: CATQGLAGNTIYF. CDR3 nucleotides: TGTGCCACTCAGGGCTTAGCTGGAAACACCATATATTTT.

The CDR3 protein is CASSVLQGKVGYEQYF. The CDR3 DNA sequence: TGTGCCAGCAGCGTTCTACAGGGTAAAGTTGGCTACGAGCAGTACTTC. This rearrangement joins TRBV11-2 to TRBJ2-7; D may be TRBD1 (6 bases). The ends were cut back, 5 bases at V and 3 bases at J, with 20 bases in the middle. CDR3 length equals 16 residues. CDR1 is SGHAT, CDR2 FQNNGV, per germline.

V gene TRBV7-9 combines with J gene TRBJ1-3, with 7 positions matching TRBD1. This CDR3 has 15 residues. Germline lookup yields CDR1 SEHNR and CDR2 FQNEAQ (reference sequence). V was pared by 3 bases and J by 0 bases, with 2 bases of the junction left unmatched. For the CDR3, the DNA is TGTGCCAGCAGCTTCACAGGGGCCTCTGGAAACACCATATATTTT. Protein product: CASSFTGASGNTIYF.

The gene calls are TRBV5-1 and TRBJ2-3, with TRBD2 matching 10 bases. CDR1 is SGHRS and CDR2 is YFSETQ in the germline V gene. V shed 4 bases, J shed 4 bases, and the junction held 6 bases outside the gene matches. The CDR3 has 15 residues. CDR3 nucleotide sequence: TGCGCCAGCAGCCCCCTAGCGGGGGCGGCAGATACGCAGTATTTT. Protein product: CASSPLAGAADTQYF.

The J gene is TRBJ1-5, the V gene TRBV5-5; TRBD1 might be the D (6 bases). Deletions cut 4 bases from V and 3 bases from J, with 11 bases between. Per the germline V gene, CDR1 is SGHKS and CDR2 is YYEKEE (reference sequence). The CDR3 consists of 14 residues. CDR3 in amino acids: CASSRTGLNQPQHF. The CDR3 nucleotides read TGTGCCAGCAGCCGCACAGGGCTCAATCAGCCCCAGCATTTT. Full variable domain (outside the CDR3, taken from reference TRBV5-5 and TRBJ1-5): DAGVTQSPTHLIKTRGQQVTLRCSPISGHKSVSWYQQVLGQGPQFIFQYYEKEERGRGNFPDRFSARQFPNYSSELNVNALLLGDSALYLCASSRTGLNQPQHFGDGTRLSIL.